This T cell receptor (beta chain) stems from a study of monozygotic twins with inflammatory bowel disease. TCRdb re-analyzed the 5' RACE reads; it lists each CDR3 protein once, without DNA. This repertoire comprises about 450,000 distinct CDR3 sequences; its ten largest clones make up 2% to 3%. This CDR3 has 16 residues. Germline V gene data show CDR1 as MNHEY and CDR2 as SVGAGI. The sample taken for sequencing was blood. The rearrangement links TRBV6-5 to TRBJ1-1; TCRdb picks TRBD1, but there is no DNA to check that call. This TCR was recovered from a human donor with ulcerative colitis or Crohn's disease, or a healthy co-twin of an affected twin (not recorded which). The CDR3 region is CASSYFNRGVNTEAFF.